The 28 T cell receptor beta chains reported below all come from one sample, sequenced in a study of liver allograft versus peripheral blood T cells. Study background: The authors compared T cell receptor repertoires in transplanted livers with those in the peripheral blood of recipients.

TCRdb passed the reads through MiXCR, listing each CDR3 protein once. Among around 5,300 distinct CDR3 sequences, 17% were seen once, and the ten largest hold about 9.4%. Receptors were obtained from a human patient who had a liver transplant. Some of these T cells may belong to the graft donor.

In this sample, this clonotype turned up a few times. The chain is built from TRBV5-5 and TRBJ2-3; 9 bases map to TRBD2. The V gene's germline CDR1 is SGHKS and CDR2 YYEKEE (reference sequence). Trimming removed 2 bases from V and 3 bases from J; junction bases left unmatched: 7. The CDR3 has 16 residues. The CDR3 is CASSLGSGGLTDTQYF. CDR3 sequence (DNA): TGTGCCAGCAGCTTAGGGAGCGGGGGGCTTACAGATACGCAGTATTTT.

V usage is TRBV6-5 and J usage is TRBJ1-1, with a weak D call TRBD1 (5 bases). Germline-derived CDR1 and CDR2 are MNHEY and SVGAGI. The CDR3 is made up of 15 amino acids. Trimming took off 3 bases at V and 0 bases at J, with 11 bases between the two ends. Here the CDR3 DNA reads TGTGCCAGCAGTTATTGGGGGGAGATGAACACTGAAGCTTTCTTT. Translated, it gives CASSYWGEMNTEAFF.

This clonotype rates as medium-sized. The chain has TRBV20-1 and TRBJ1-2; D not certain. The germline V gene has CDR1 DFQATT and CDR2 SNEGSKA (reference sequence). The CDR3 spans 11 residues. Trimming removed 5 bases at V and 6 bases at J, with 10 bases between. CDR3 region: CSADRLNGYTF. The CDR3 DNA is TGCAGTGCTGACCGATTAAATGGCTACACCTTC.

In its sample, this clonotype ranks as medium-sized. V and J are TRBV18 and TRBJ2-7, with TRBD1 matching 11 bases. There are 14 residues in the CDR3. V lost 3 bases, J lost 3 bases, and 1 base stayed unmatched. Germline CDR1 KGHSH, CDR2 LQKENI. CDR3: CASSPGTGGYEQYF. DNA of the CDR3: TGTGCCAGCTCACCTGGGACAGGGGGCTACGAGCAGTACTTC.

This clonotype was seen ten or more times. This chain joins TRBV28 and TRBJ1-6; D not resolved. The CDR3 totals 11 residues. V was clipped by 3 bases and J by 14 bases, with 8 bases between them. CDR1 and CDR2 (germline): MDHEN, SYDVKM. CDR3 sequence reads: CASSFSGSLHF. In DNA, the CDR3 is TGTGCCAGCAGTTTTTCCGGTTCCCTCCACTTT.

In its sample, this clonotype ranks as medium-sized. CDR3 region: CASSGTGLVSEKLFF. The DNA of the CDR3 is TGTGCCAGCAGTGGTACAGGGTTAGTGTCTGAAAAACTGTTTTTT. The chain uses TRBV6-1 and TRBJ1-4, with D possibly TRBD1 on 6 matching bases. The ends were cut back, 4 bases at V and 7 bases at J, with 16 bases in the middle. The CDR3 contains 15 residues. CDR1 MNHNS and CDR2 SASEGT come from the germline V gene.

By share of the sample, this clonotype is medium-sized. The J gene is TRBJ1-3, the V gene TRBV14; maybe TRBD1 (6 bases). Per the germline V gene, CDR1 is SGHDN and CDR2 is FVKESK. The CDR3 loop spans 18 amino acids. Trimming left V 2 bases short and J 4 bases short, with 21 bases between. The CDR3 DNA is TGTGCCAGCAGCCAAAGCCGGTTTGCAGGGGCTGAAGGAAACACCATATATTTT. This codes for CASSQSRFAGAEGNTIYF.

The CDR3 spells CAGGVDRGAYNSPLHF. In nucleotides, the CDR3 is TGTGCCGGTGGGGTGGACAGGGGCGCCTATAATTCACCCCTCCACTTT. The rearrangement uses TRBV6-2 or TRBV6-3 and TRBJ1-6; TRBD1 matches 9 bases. The CDR3 extends over 16 amino acids. Germline assignment: CDR1 MNHEY and CDR2 SVGEGT. The V gene end was trimmed by 11 bases and the J gene end by 2 bases; junction bases not matched to a gene: 10.

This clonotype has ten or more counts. The CDR3 reads CASSSTGGFSYEQYF. DNA for the CDR3: TGTGCCAGCAGCTCGACAGGGGGTTTCTCCTACGAGCAGTACTTC. The chain carries TRBV28 and TRBJ2-7, with 9 bases identical to TRBD1. CDR1 is MDHEN and CDR2 is SYDVKM in the germline V gene. The CDR3 consists of 15 residues. Losses at the gene ends were 6 bases for V and 0 bases for J; bases not matched to a gene: 6. The variable domain in full, completed from reference TRBV28 and TRBJ2-7, reads DVKVTQSSRYLVKRTGEKVFLECVQDMDHENMFWYRQDPGLGLRLIYFSYDVKMKEKGDIPEGYSVSREKKERFSLILESASTNQTSMYLCASSSTGGFSYEQYFGPGTRLTVT.

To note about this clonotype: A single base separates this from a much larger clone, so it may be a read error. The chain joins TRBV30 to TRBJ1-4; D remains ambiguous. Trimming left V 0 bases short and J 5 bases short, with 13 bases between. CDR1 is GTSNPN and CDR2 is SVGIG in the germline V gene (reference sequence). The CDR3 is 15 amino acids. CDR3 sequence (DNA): TGTGCCTGGAGTGTACCGGCATGGAAGAATGAAAAACTGTTTTTT. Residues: CAWSVPAWKNEKLFF.

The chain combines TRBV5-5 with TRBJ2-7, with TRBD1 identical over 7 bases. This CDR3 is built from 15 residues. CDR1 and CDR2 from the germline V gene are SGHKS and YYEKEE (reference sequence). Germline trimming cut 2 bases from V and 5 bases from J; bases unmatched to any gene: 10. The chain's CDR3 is CASSFYRGRENEQYF. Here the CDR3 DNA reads TGTGCCAGCAGCTTTTACAGGGGTCGCGAGAACGAGCAGTACTTC. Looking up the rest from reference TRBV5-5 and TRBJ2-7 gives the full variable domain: DAGVTQSPTHLIKTRGQQVTLRCSPISGHKSVSWYQQVLGQGPQFIFQYYEKEERGRGNFPDRFSARQFPNYSSELNVNALLLGDSALYLCASSFYRGRENEQYFGPGTRLTVT.

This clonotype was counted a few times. CDR3: CASSSQGLMNTEAFF. DNA for the CDR3: TGTGCCAGCTCCTCCCAGGGGCTTATGAACACTGAAGCTTTCTTT. The chain carries TRBV18 and TRBJ1-1; maybe TRBD1 (6 bases). Trimming removed 6 bases from V and 0 bases from J, with 14 bases in between. The germline gives CDR1 KGHSH, CDR2 LQKENI. The CDR3 is 15 amino acids.

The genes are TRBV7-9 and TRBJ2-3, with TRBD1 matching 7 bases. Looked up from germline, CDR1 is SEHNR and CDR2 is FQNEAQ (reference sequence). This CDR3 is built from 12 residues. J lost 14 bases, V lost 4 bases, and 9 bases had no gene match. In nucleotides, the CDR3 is TGTGCCAGCAGCTCGGACAGGCCCTGGGGGTATTTT. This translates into CASSSDRPWGYF. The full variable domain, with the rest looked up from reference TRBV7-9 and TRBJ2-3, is DTGVSQNPRHKITKRGQNVTFRCDPISEHNRLYWYRQTLGQGPEFLTYFQNEAQLEKSRLLSDRFSAERPKGSFSTLEIQRTEQGDSAMYLCASSSDRPWGYFGPGTRLTVL.

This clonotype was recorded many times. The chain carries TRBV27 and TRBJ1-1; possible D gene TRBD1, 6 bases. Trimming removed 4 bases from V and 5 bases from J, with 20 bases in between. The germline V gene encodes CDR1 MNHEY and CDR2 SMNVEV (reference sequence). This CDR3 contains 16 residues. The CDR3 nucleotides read TGTGCCAGCAGTTCCGGCGGGGGCAGGAGGCGAACTGAAGCTTTCTTT. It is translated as CASSSGGGRRRTEAFF.

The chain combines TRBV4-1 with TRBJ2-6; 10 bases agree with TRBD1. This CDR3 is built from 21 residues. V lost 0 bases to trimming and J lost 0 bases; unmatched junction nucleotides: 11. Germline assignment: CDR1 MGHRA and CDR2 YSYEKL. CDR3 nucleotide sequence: TGCGCCAGCAGCCAAGAAGGGTGGGTACGGACAGGGGGCTCTGGGGCCAACGTCCTGACTTTC. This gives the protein CASSQEGWVRTGGSGANVLTF.

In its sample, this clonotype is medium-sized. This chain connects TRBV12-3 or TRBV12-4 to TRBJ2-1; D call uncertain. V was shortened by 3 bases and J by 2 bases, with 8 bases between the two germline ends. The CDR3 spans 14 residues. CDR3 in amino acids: CASSFRQTYNEQFF. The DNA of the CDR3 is TGTGCCAGCAGTTTTCGTCAAACCTACAATGAGCAGTTCTTC.

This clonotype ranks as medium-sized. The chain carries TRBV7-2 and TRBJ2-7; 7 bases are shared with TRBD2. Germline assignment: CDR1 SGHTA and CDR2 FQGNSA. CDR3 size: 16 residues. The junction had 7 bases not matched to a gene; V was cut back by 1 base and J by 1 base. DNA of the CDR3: TGTGCCAGCAGCTTAGGAGGTAGCGGGCCTTCCTACGAGCAGTACTTC. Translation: CASSLGGSGPSYEQYF. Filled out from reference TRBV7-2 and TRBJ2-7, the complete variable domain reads GAGVSQSPSNKVTEKGKDVELRCDPISGHTALYWYRQSLGQGLEFLIYFQGNSAPDKSGLPSDRFSAERTGGSVSTLTIQRTQQEDSAVYLCASSLGGSGPSYEQYFGPGTRLTVT.

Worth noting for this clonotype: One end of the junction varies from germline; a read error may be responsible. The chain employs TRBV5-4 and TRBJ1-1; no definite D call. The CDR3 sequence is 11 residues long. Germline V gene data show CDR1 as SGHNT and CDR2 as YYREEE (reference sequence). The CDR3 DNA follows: TGTGCCAGCAGCTTGGAAGGCCCAGCGATTTTT. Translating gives CASSLEGPAIF.

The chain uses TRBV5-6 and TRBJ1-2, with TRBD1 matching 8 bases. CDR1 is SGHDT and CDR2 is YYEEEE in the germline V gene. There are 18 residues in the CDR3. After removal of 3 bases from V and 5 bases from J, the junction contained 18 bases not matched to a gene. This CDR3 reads CASSSGQEQPSKCYGYTF. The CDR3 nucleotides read TGTGCCAGCAGCTCGGGACAGGAACAACCGTCTAAATGTTATGGCTACACCTTC.

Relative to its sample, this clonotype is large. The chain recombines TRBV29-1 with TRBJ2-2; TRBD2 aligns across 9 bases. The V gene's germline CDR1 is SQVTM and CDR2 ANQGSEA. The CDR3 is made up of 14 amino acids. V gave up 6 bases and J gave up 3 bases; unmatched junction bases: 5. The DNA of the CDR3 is TGCAGCGTATCGAGCGGGGGGTACACCGGGGAGCTGTTTTTT. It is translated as CSVSSGGYTGELFF.

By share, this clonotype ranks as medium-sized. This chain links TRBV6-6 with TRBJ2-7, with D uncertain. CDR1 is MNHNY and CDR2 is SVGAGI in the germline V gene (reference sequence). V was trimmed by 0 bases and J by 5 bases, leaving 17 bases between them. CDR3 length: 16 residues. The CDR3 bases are TGTGCCAGCAGTTACTCGAAAGTAGCCGATCGTGACGAGCAGTACTTC. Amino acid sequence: CASSYSKVADRDEQYF.

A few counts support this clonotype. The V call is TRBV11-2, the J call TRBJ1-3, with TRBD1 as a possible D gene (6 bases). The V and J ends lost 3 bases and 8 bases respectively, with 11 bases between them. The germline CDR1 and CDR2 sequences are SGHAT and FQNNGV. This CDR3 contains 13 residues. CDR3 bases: TGTGCCAGCAGCTTGGGGGGCGCAGACACCATATATTTT. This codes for CASSLGGADTIYF.

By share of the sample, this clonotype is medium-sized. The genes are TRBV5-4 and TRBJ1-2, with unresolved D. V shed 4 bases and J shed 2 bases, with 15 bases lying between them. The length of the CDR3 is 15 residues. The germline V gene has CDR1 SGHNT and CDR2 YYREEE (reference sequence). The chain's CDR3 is CASSPRAKGNYGYTF. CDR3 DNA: TGTGCCAGCAGCCCCCGGGCGAAAGGAAACTATGGCTACACCTTC.

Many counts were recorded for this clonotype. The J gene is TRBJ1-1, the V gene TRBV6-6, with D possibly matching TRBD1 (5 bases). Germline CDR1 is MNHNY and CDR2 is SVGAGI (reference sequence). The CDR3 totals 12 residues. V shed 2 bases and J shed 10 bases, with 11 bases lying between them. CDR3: CASSYGGEPAFF. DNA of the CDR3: TGTGCCAGCAGTTACGGGGGGGAGCCAGCTTTCTTT.

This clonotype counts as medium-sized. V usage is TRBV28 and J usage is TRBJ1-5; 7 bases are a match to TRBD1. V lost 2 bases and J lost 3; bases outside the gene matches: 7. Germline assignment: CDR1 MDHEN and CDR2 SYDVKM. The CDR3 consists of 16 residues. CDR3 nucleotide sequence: TGTGCCAGCAGTTTAAGTAGGACAGGATTCAATCAGCCCCAGCATTTT. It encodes CASSLSRTGFNQPQHF. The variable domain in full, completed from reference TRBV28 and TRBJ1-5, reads DVKVTQSSRYLVKRTGEKVFLECVQDMDHENMFWYRQDPGLGLRLIYFSYDVKMKEKGDIPEGYSVSREKKERFSLILESASTNQTSMYLCASSLSRTGFNQPQHFGDGTRLSIL.

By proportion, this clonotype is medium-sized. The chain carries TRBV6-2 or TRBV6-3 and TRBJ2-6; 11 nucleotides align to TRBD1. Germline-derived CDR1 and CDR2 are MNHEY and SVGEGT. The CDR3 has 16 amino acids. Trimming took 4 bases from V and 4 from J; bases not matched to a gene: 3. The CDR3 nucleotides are TGTGCCAGCAGTTCGGACAGGGGGCACGGGGCCAACGTCCTGACTTTC. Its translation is CASSSDRGHGANVLTF.

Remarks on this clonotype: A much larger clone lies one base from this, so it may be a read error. The CDR3 coding sequence is TGTGCCAGCTCACGATCAGGGACTAGCGGGTTCCCCTACGAGAAGTACTTC. Amino acid sequence: CASSRSGTSGFPYEKYF. The chain recombines TRBV18 with TRBJ2-7; 12 bases fit TRBD2. The CDR3 is 17 amino acids. The germline gives CDR1 KGHSH, CDR2 LQKENI.

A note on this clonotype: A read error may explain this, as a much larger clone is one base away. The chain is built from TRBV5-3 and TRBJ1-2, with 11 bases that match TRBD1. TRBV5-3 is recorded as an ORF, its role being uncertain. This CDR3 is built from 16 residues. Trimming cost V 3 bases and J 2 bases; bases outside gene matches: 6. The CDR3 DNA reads TGTGCCAGAAGCTCTGGACAGGGGGCAAGAAACTATGGCTACACCTTC. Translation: CARSSGQGARNYGYTF.